The sequence of this T cell receptor beta chain was determined in a study of siplizumab effects on memory and regulatory T cells. Sequenced by immunoSEQ multiplex PCR; TCRdb stores in-frame clones only, minus some. The sample holds 50,000 or so clones, 90% to 95% seen once. With 8 bases clipped from V and 0 bases from J, the junction kept 12 bases outside the gene matches. The CDR3 is 16 residues long. Germline CDR1 is GTSNPN and CDR2 is SVGIG (reference sequence). This chain uses TRBV30 with TRBJ2-1, with 8 positions matching TRBD2. The sequence derives from a human donor in good health. Sequenced sample: CD8+ T cells sorted from blood. The CDR3 nucleotides read TGTGCCACGGGAGGGAAGAGGATGTACTCCTACAATGAGCAGTTCTTC. Protein sequence: CATGGKRMYSYNEQFF.